This T cell receptor (beta chain) was sequenced during a study of cytomegalovirus exposure and HLA in healthy donors. The study, taken as a whole, reports: Fewer N-insertions than the roughly 670-donor mean were reportedly shown by an Asian-associated ancestry cluster in a later analysis. Across donors, most TCRs were seen rarely, yet some public ones were widespread. Reported performance of the classifier showed diagnosis of cytomegalovirus status with high specificity and sensitivity.

Notes on this clone: Its target is unknown. The same CDR3 also results from other DNA sequences found in this sample.

The PCR was carried out with 60 Vbeta primers and 13 Jbeta primers. Repertoires were generated with immunoSEQ multiplex PCR, while TCRdb's copy carries only in-frame clones and drops some. The data contain about 170,000 clones, 65% to 85% of them singletons. CDR3 length: 14 residues. Germline V CDR1 and CDR2: SGHNT, YYREEE (reference sequence). After removal of 5 bases from V and 3 bases from J, the junction contained 5 bases not matched to a gene. Sequenced sample: PBMCs. This clonotype was obtained from a middle-aged man in good health and CMV-seropositive. V gene TRBV5-4 combines with J gene TRBJ1-5; the match to TRBD1 covers 7 bases. The DNA for the CDR3 is TGTGCCAGCAGTCGACAGGGCTCCAATCAGCCCCAGCATTTT. This sequence encodes CASSRQGSNQPQHF.